This TCR beta chain originates from a study of blood T cells in healthy people across ages. Turning to the study itself: Template switching picked up about one barcoded beta molecule for each two T cells. Study outcomes and limitations: More naive CD4+ cells and higher diversity were found in long-lived than in aged donors.

A J-beta primer mix and a sample-barcoded 5' primer were used in a second PCR of about 7 to 12 cycles. Each cDNA molecule was tagged by a template-switch adaptor with 12 random nucleotides. In TCRdb, the 5' RACE reads were re-called with MiXCR into one record per CDR3 protein. The table shows some 640,000 distinct CDR3 sequences, with around 45% occurring only once. Germline lookup yields CDR1 ENHRY and CDR2 SYGVKD. The CDR3 has 14 amino acids. V trimming: 10 bases; J trimming: 6 bases; junction bases outside the gene matches: 13. With regard to this clonotype: The antigen is not known.

The chain couples TRBV10-3 to TRBJ2-3, with 7 bases that match TRBD1. The sequence came from a woman aged 55-69 years in good health. Sequenced input: blood. CDR3 nucleotides: TGTGCCACCGATGATCGACAGGGTACCGATACGCAGTATTTT. Residues: CATDDRQGTDTQYF.